This entry describes one T cell receptor (beta chain). Produced via immunoSEQ multiplex PCR; TCRdb's table is partial and in-frame only. There are 55,000 to 80,000 clones in the sample; approximately 78% occur only once, and around 13% lies in the top ten. This sample was taken from a study of blood T cell repertoires in COVID-19. As for the study in general: Some COVID-19 samples were acute and others convalescent; all came from the United States, Italy and Spain. Sample material is recorded as cDNA or gDNA derived from T cells, B-cell-depleted T cells, or PBMCs.

The germline V gene has CDR1 MNHEY and CDR2 SMNVEV (reference sequence). Trimming stripped 5 bases from V and 11 bases from J, with 19 bases between. The CDR3 totals 14 residues. This receptor was taken from a human donor in a cohort sampled during active COVID-19. V is TRBV27 and J is TRBJ2-1; a possible D gene is TRBD1 (5 bases). Sequencing was performed on peripheral blood. CDR3 coding DNA: TGTGCCAGCAGTACACGGACGGACAACGAAAAGCAGTTCTTC. This encodes CASSTRTDNEKQFF.